The clone carrying this T cell receptor (beta chain) was counted a single time. Its target is unknown. These data are taken from a study of T cell responses to AZD1222 COVID-19 vaccine. Study-wide results and limits: The sample set comprised mostly white British donors with more females, and clonal diversity was possibly underestimated. The number of AZD1222 recipients seropositive at baseline was only five or six.

Clones were read by immunoSEQ multiplex PCR, and TCRdb kept only the in-frame ones, dropping some. This sample has tens of thousands of clones; around 82% occur once, and the top ten carry under 8%. The CDR3 length is 15 residues. V dropped 6 bases and J dropped 4; count of bases not matched to a gene: 13. CDR1 SGHDT and CDR2 YYEEEE come from the germline V gene. Second-dose recipients at about 4 or about 12 weeks were treated as one pooled group. The chain links TRBV5-6 to TRBJ2-7, with TRBD2 identical over 7 bases. This sequence was found in an adult who received the AZD1222 COVID-19 vaccine. The sequencing used peripheral blood, collected 28 days after the second AZD1222 dose. CDR3: CASKSFDTGLYEQYF. In nucleotides, the CDR3 is TGTGCCAGCAAATCCTTTGATACGGGACTATACGAGCAGTACTTC.